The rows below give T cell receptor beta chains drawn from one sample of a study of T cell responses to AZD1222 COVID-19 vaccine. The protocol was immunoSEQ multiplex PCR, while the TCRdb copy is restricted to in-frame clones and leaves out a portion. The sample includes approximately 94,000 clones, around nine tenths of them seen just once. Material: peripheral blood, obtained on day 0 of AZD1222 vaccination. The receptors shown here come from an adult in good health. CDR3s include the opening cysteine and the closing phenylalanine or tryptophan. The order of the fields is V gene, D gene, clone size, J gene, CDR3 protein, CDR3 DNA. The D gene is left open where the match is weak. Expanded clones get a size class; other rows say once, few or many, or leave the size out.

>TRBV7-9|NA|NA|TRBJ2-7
CASSSGSFEQYF
TGTGCCAGCAGCTCTGGGAGCTTCGAGCAGTACTTC
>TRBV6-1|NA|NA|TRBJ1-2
CASSETGGGQGYTF
TGTGCCAGCAGTGAAACTGGGGGCGGCCAGGGCTACACCTTC
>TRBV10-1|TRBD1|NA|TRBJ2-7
CASSESKGGLYEQYF
TGCGCCAGCAGTGAGTCGAAAGGGGGCTTGTACGAGCAGTACTTC
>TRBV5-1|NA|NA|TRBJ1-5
CASSSGTHHSNQPQHF
TGCGCCAGCAGCTCGGGGACCCATCATAGCAATCAGCCCCAGCATTTT
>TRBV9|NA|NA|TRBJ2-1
CASSVTESSYNEQFF
TGTGCCAGCAGCGTGACAGAAAGCTCCTACAATGAGCAGTTCTTC
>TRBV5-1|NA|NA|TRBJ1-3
CASSITGSGNTIYF
TGCGCCAGCAGCATAACAGGGTCCGGAAACACCATATATTTT
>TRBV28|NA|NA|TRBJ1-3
CATHTSGVRSGNTIYF
TGTGCCACCCACACATCAGGGGTACGGTCTGGAAACACCATATATTTT
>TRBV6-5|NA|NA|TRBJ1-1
CASGGGNTEAFF
TGTGCCTCTGGGGGGGGGAACACTGAAGCTTTCTTT
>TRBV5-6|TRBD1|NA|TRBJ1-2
CASSRTGVIGYTF
TGTGCCAGCAGCCGGACAGGGGTAATCGGCTACACCTTC
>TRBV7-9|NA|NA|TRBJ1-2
CASSLPPPGGYTF
TGTGCCAGCAGCTTACCCCCCCCAGGAGGCTACACCTTC
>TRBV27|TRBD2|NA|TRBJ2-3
CASRLSGGDTDTQYF
TGTGCCAGCAGGCTCAGCGGGGGGGACACAGATACGCAGTATTTT
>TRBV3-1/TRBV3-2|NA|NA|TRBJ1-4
CASSQASTNEKLFF
TGTGCCAGCAGCCAAGCCTCAACTAATGAAAAACTGTTTTTT
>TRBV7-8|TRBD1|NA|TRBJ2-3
CASSFGTGRFLDTQYF
TGTGCCAGCAGCTTTGGGACAGGGCGTTTTTTAGATACGCAGTATTTT
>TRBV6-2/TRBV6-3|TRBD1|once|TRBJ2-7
CASSYGQGLGEQYF
TGTGCCAGCAGTTACGGACAGGGGCTCGGCGAGCAGTACTTC
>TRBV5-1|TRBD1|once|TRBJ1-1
CASSLEGASNTEAFF
TGCGCCAGCAGCTTGGAGGGGGCTTCGAACACTGAAGCTTTCTTT
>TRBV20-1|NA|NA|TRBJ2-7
CSAEIAYEQYF
TGCAGTGCTGAGATAGCCTACGAGCAGTACTTC
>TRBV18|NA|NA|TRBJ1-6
CASSPPTYNSPLHF
TGTGCCAGCTCACCACCTACTTATAATTCACCCCTCCACTTT
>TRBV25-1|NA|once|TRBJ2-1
CASSGLPVEQFF
TGTGCCAGCAGTGGACTTCCGGTGGAGCAGTTCTTC
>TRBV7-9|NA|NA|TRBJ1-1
CASSSRVGRVTEAFF
TGTGCCAGCAGCTCTAGGGTGGGGAGGGTCACTGAAGCTTTCTTT
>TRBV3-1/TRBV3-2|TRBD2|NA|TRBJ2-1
CASSRRRGRTRSVYNEQFF
TGTGCCAGCAGCCGGCGGAGAGGGCGGACTAGGTCGGTCTACAATGAGCAGTTCTTC
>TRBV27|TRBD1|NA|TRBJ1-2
CASGRTGANYGYTF
TGTGCCAGCGGACGGACAGGGGCTAACTATGGCTACACCTTC
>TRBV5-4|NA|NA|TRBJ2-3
CASSLAVSGARDTQYF
TGTGCCAGCAGCTTGGCCGTATCAGGGGCTCGAGATACGCAGTATTTT
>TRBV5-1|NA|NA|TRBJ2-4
CASSLAGLAKNIQYF
TGCGCCAGCAGCTTGGCCGGACTAGCCAAAAACATTCAGTACTTC
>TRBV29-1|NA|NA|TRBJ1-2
CSVAKPTATNYGYTF
TGCAGCGTAGCGAAACCGACGGCTACTAACTATGGCTACACCTTC
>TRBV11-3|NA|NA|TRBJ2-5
CASKGDGYYTETQYF
TGTGCCAGCAAAGGGGACGGATACTACACGGAGACCCAGTACTTC
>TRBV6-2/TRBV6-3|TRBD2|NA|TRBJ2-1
CASSYGGSSYNEQFF
TGTGCCAGCAGTTATGGCGGGAGCTCCTACAATGAGCAGTTCTTC
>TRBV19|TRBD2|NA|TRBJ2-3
CASGPPGGADTQYF
TGTGCCAGTGGCCCTCCGGGGGGTGCAGATACGCAGTATTTT
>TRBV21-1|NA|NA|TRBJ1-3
CASSKEARGYRGYTIYF
TGTGCCAGCAGCAAAGAAGCCAGGGGGTATAGGGGATACACCATATATTTT
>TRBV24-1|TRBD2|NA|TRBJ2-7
CATSELAGKVWAYEQYF
TGTGCCACCAGTGAATTAGCGGGTAAGGTATGGGCCTACGAGCAGTACTTC
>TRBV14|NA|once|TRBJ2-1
CASSQSSYGEQFF
TGTGCCAGCAGCCAATCTAGCTACGGTGAGCAGTTCTTC
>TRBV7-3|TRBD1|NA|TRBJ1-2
CASSSAGTDREAGYTF
TGTGCCAGCAGCTCCGCCGGGACCGACAGGGAGGCTGGCTACACCTTC
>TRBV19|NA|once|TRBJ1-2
CASSTIPGSQIRNTF
TGTGCCAGTAGTACAATCCCCGGGAGCCAAATTCGTAACACCTTC
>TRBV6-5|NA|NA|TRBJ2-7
CASSYATGNPYEQYF
TGTGCCAGCAGTTACGCAACAGGTAACCCCTACGAGCAGTACTTC
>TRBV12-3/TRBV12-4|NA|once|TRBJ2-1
CASSLRFDEQFF
TGTGCCAGCAGTTTGCGTTTCGATGAGCAGTTCTTC
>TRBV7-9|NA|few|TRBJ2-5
CASSSSGLTETQYF
TGTGCCAGCAGCTCGTCGGGACTTACCGAGACCCAGTACTTC
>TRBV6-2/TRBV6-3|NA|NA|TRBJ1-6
CASSLRGYNSPLHF
TGTGCCAGCAGCCTACGCGGCTATAATTCACCCCTCCACTTT
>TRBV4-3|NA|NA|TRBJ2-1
CASSQEPAGSRAKFF
TGCGCCAGCAGCCAAGAACCGGCGGGTTCCCGAGCAAAGTTCTTC
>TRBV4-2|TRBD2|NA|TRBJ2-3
CASSQLKAGGPGTDTQYF
TGTGCCAGCAGCCAACTCAAAGCGGGGGGGCCTGGCACAGATACGCAGTATTTT
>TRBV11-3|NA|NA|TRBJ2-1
CASSLDPTSRGYNEQFF
TGTGCCAGCAGCTTAGATCCTACTAGCAGGGGGTACAATGAGCAGTTCTTC
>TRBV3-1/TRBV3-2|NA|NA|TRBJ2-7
CASSQDGRYEQYF
TGTGCCAGCAGCCAAGATGGGCGCTACGAGCAGTACTTC
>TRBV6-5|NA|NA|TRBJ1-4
CASSSRVDEKLFF
TGTGCCAGCAGTTCCAGGGTTGATGAAAAACTGTTTTTT
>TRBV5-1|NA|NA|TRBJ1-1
CASSREGMNTEAFF
TGCGCCAGCAGTAGGGAAGGCATGAACACTGAAGCTTTCTTT
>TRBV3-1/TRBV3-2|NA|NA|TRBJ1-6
CASSPRQDLYNSPLHF
TGTGCCAGCAGCCCCCGGCAGGACCTCTATAATTCACCCCTCCACTTT
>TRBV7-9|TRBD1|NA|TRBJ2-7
CASSPTDRTYEQYF
TGTGCCAGCAGCCCAACGGACAGGACCTACGAGCAGTACTTC
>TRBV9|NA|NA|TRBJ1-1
CASSVSLNTEAFF
TGTGCCAGCAGCGTATCCCTAAACACTGAAGCTTTCTTT
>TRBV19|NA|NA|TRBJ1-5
CASMVGYSNQPQHF
TGTGCCAGTATGGTAGGGTATAGCAATCAGCCCCAGCATTTT
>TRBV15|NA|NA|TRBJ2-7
CATKGRGAGEQYF
TGTGCCACCAAGGGCCGCGGGGCCGGCGAGCAGTACTTC
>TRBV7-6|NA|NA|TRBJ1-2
CASSLGPRDGYTF
TGTGCCAGCAGCTTGGGACCCAGGGATGGCTACACCTTC
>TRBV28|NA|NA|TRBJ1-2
CASSFPGSNYGYTF
TGTGCCAGCAGTTTCCCGGGGTCTAACTATGGCTACACCTTC
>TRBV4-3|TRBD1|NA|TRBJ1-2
CASSTYRGSDGYTF
TGCGCCAGCAGCACCTACAGGGGCTCCGATGGCTACACCTTC
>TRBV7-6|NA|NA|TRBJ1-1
CASSLTSSGHRNTEAFF
TGTGCCAGCAGCTTAACGAGTTCGGGACATAGAAACACTGAAGCTTTCTTT
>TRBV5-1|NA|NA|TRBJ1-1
CASSTEPLTEAFF
TGCGCCAGCAGTACTGAGCCCCTCACTGAAGCTTTCTTT
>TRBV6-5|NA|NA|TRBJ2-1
CASSTVGGSYNEQFF
TGTGCCAGCAGTACGGTGGGCGGGTCCTACAATGAGCAGTTCTTC
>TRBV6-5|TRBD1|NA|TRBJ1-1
CASSSGQGVVSAFF
TGTGCCAGCAGTTCGGGACAGGGTGTCGTTTCGGCTTTCTTT
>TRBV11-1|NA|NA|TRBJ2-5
CASSSTGTLERETQYF
TGTGCCAGCAGCTCCACCGGGACACTGGAGAGGGAGACCCAGTACTTC